Listed here are 8 T cell receptor beta chains from one sample, sequenced in a study of T cell changes during pregnancy in multiple sclerosis. The assay was immunoSEQ multiplex PCR, and TCRdb's table has in-frame clones only and misses some. This table has roughly 40,000 clones, 92% appearing once. Material: CD8+ T cells from peripheral blood mononuclear cells, obtained in the first trimester of pregnancy. Every receptor here comes from a female donor with multiple sclerosis, enrolled in a pregnancy study.

The chain joins TRBV4-1 to TRBJ1-3; D is undetermined. The CDR3 has 17 amino acids. Germline assignment: CDR1 MGHRA and CDR2 YSYEKL. The germline V and J ends were trimmed by 0 bases and 0 bases, with 12 bases remaining between them. The CDR3 protein is CASSQEPVQSSGNTIYF. CDR3 bases: TGCGCCAGCAGCCAAGAGCCGGTACAGAGCTCTGGAAACACCATATATTTT.

The chain carries TRBV5-1 and TRBJ2-1; D is unclear. The germline CDR1 and CDR2 sequences are SGHRS and YFSETQ. Trimming took off 6 bases at V and 7 bases at J, with 5 bases between the two ends. This CDR3 contains 10 residues. CDR3 sequence reads: CASNGNEQFF. DNA for the CDR3: TGCGCCAGCAACGGGAATGAGCAGTTCTTC.

The J gene is TRBJ1-1, the V gene TRBV4-1, with D possibly being TRBD1 (6 bases). This CDR3 contains 14 residues. Germline values: CDR1 MGHRA, CDR2 YSYEKL. Trimming stripped 2 bases from V and 8 bases from J, with 15 bases between. The CDR3 DNA reads as TGCGCCAGCAGCCAATCTATTACAGGGTTAGAAGCTTTCTTT. Amino acids: CASSQSITGLEAFF.

This chain links TRBV27 with TRBJ2-5, with 8 bases lining up with TRBD1. With the DNA end fitting TRBJ2-7 better, the J assignment may be wrong. The CDR3 length is 15 residues. The germline gives CDR1 MNHEY, CDR2 SMNVEV (reference sequence). Written as DNA, the CDR3 is TGTGCCAGCAGTTTTAGCTCAGGGGGCATAAACGAGCAGTACTTC. Protein product: CASSFSSGGINEQYF.

The rearrangement uses TRBV7-2 and TRBJ1-2; possible D gene TRBD1, 5 bases. The CDR3 has 14 amino acids. Trimming shortened V by 3 bases and J by 3 bases, and 11 bases separated the two germline ends. CDR1 is SGHTA, CDR2 FQGNSA, per germline. CDR3: CASSFLGADYGYTF. In nucleotides, the CDR3 is TGTGCCAGCAGCTTTCTAGGGGCAGACTATGGCTACACCTTC.

The chain employs TRBV19 and TRBJ1-5; 9 positions agree with TRBD1. V lost 10 bases and J lost 0; bases outside the gene matches: 4. Germline V gene lookup returns CDR1 LNHDA and CDR2 SQIVND (reference sequence). The CDR3 contains 14 residues. Here the CDR3 reads CATWTGDSNQPQHF. CDR3 DNA sequence: TGTGCCACCTGGACAGGGGATAGCAATCAGCCCCAGCATTTT. The full variable domain, with the rest looked up from reference TRBV19 and TRBJ1-5, is DGGITQSPKYLFRKEGQNVTLSCEQNLNHDAMYWYRQDPGQGLRLIYYSQIVNDFQKGDIAEGYSVSREKKESFPLTVTSAQKNPTAFYLCATWTGDSNQPQHFGDGTRLSIL.

In this sample, this clone turned up once. The V and J genes are TRBV13 and TRBJ2-7; 11 nucleotides line up with TRBD1. This CDR3 has 16 amino acids. V dropped 5 bases and J dropped 1; count of bases not matched to a gene: 7. Germline CDR1 and CDR2: PRHDT and FYEKMQ (reference sequence). CDR3 in DNA: TGTGCCAGCAGCCGAGGGACAGGGGGAAGGTCCTACGAGCAGTACTTC. Translating it yields CASSRGTGGRSYEQYF.

The chain couples TRBV4-1 to TRBJ2-1; weak D call: TRBD2 (6 bases). CDR1 MGHRA and CDR2 YSYEKL come from the germline V gene. V was clipped by 1 base and J by 8 bases, with 12 bases between them. CDR3 size: 14 residues. In DNA form, the CDR3 reads TGCGCCAGCAGCCAAGTTCGGGGGTTCGATGAGCAGTTCTTC. Encoded protein: CASSQVRGFDEQFF.